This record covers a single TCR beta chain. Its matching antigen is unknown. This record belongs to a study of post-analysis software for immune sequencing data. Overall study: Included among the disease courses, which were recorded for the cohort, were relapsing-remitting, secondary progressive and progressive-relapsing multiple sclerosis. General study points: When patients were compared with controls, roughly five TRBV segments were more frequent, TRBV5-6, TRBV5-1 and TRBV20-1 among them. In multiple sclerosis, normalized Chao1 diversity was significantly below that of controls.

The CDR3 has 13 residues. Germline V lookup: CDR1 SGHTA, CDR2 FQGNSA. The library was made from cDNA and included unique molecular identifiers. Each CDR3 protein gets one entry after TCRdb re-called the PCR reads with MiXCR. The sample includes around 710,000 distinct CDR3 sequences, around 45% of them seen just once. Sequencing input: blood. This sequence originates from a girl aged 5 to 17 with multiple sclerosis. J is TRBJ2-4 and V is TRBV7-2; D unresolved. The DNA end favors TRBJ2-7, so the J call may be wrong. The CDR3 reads CASSLGGSFEQYF. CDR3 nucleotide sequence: TGTGCCAGCAGCTTAGGGGGTAGCTTCGAGCAGTACTTC.